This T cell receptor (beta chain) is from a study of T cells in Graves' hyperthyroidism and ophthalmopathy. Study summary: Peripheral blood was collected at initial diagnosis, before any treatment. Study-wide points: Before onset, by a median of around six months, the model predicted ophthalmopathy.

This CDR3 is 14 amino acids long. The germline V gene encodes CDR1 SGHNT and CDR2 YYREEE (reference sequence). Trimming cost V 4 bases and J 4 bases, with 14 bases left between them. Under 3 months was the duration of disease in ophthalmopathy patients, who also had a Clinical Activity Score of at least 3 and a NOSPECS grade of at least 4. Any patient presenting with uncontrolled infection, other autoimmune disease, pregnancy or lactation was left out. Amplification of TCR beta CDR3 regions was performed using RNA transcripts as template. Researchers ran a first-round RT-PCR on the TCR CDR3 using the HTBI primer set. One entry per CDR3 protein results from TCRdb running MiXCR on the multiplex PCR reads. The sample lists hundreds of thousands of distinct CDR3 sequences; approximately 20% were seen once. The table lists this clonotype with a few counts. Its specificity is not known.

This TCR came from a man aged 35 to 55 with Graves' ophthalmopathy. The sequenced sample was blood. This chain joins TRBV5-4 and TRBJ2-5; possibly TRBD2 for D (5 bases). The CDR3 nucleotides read TGTGCCAGCAGCAAATCTAGCCTGGGAGAGACCCAGTACTTC. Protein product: CASSKSSLGETQYF.